Listed below are T cell receptor beta chains from one sample, sequenced in a study of T cell responses to AZD1222 COVID-19 vaccine. Assay: immunoSEQ multiplex PCR; the TCRdb copy retains only in-frame clones and omits some. The table records 65,000 to 70,000 clones, 65% to 90% of them present only once. Here the sequenced sample was peripheral blood, taken on day 0 of AZD1222 vaccination. These TCRs come from an adult in good health. The CDR3 runs from the conserved cysteine through the conserved F or W. D genes are given only for firm matches. Not all rows give a size; the values are once, few, many and, for expanded clones, a class.

d_call	v_call	j_call	clone_size	cdr3_aa	cdr3_nt
TRBD1	TRBV7-2	TRBJ1-4	.	CASTPRQGAREKLFF	TGTGCCAGCACCCCAAGACAGGGGGCCAGAGAAAAACTGTTTTTT
.	TRBV7-2	TRBJ2-7	.	CASSSYRPNEQYF	TGTGCCAGCAGCTCTTACAGGCCAAACGAGCAGTACTTC
TRBD2	TRBV4-1	TRBJ2-2	.	CASKMTPGTSYTGELFF	TGCGCCAGCAAAATGACTCCCGGGACTAGCTACACCGGGGAGCTGTTTTTT
.	TRBV6-5	TRBJ1-2	.	CASSLGYGYTF	TGTGCCAGCAGCCTCGGCTATGGCTACACCTTC
TRBD1	TRBV2	TRBJ1-6	.	CASSEAGGSSSPLHF	TGTGCCAGCAGTGAGGCAGGGGGCTCTAGCTCACCCCTCCACTTT
TRBD1	TRBV25-1	TRBJ1-6	.	CASTGQYNSPLHF	TGTGCCAGCACGGGACAGTATAATTCACCCCTCCACTTT
.	TRBV11-2	TRBJ1-2	.	CATPLTSSGDGYTF	TGTGCCACCCCGCTAACTTCATCTGGGGATGGCTACACCTTC
.	TRBV7-2	TRBJ2-5	.	CASSPGRTPKTQYF	TGTGCCAGCAGTCCAGGCAGGACTCCAAAGACCCAGTACTTC
.	TRBV3-1/TRBV3-2	TRBJ1-6	.	CASSLGPPGSYNSPLHF	TGTGCCAGCAGCCTTGGGCCGCCGGGATCCTATAATTCACCCCTCCACTTT
.	TRBV3-1/TRBV3-2	TRBJ1-1	.	CASSPTGQSEAFF	TGTGCCAGCAGCCCGACTGGACAGAGTGAAGCTTTCTTT
TRBD1	TRBV27	TRBJ1-5	.	CASKLLTQTGGNQPQHF	TGTGCCAGCAAACTACTTACCCAGACAGGGGGCAATCAGCCCCAGCATTTT
.	TRBV11-3	TRBJ1-4	.	CASSLLGANEKLFF	TGTGCCAGCAGCTTACTGGGAGCTAATGAAAAACTGTTTTTT
.	TRBV5-1	TRBJ2-6	.	CASSLQVSSGANVLTF	TGCGCCAGCAGCTTGCAGGTCAGCTCTGGGGCCAACGTCCTGACTTTC
TRBD1	TRBV19	TRBJ2-7	.	CASSIAGGYEQYF	TGTGCCAGTAGTATAGCAGGGGGCTACGAGCAGTACTTC
.	TRBV27	TRBJ2-2	.	CASSLFLNTGELFF	TGTGCCAGCAGTTTATTTCTGAACACCGGGGAGCTGTTTTTT
.	TRBV29-1	TRBJ1-4	once	CSVELEGGEKLFF	TGCAGCGTTGAATTGGAGGGAGGCGAAAAACTGTTTTTT
.	TRBV19	TRBJ1-2	few	CASSSGQAGTYGYTF	TGTGCCAGTAGTTCCGGGCAGGCGGGCACCTATGGCTACACCTTC
.	TRBV9	TRBJ2-7	.	CASSVGQVDYEQYF	TGTGCCAGCAGCGTAGGACAGGTAGACTACGAGCAGTACTTC
.	TRBV28	TRBJ1-1	.	CASSLFPRGGNMNTEAFF	TGTGCCAGCAGTTTATTTCCCCGGGGGGGTAACATGAACACTGAAGCTTTCTTT
TRBD1	TRBV3-1/TRBV3-2	TRBJ2-7	.	CASSQPGTANEQYF	TGTGCCAGCAGCCAACCCGGGACAGCCAACGAGCAGTACTTC
TRBD2	TRBV19	TRBJ2-1	.	CASSTSGGIDNEQFF	TGTGCCAGTAGTACGAGCGGGGGGATCGACAATGAGCAGTTCTTC
.	TRBV29-1	TRBJ1-1	.	CSGANTEAFF	TGCAGCGGGGCGAACACTGAAGCTTTCTTT
TRBD1	TRBV11-3	TRBJ1-2	.	CASSPRGRSYYGYTF	TGTGCCAGCAGCCCCAGGGGGCGCAGCTACTATGGCTACACCTTC
.	TRBV24-1	TRBJ1-2	.	CATSDSGLNGYGYTF	TGTGCCACCAGTGATTCAGGGCTCAATGGCTATGGCTACACCTTC
.	TRBV27	TRBJ2-7	.	CASSLFQGDEQYF	TGTGCCAGCAGTTTATTTCAGGGCGACGAGCAGTACTTC
TRBD2	TRBV4-1	TRBJ2-3	.	CASSQEVTSGSGDTQYF	TGCGCCAGCAGCCAGGAAGTGACTAGCGGGTCTGGGGATACGCAGTATTTT
.	TRBV19	TRBJ1-5	.	CASSIKIGGLHQPQHF	TGTGCCAGTAGTATAAAGATCGGGGGACTCCATCAGCCCCAGCATTTT
.	TRBV30	TRBJ1-1	.	CASRALREAFF	TGTGCCTCCCGGGCCCTTCGGGAAGCTTTCTTT
.	TRBV14	TRBJ2-7	.	CASAPGRLRYEQYF	TGTGCCAGCGCTCCGGGCAGATTGCGATACGAGCAGTACTTC
TRBD2	TRBV7-2	TRBJ2-7	.	CASSLRGGGNYEQYF	TGTGCCAGCAGCTTACGGGGCGGGGGGAACTACGAGCAGTACTTC
TRBD1	TRBV11-2	TRBJ1-2	.	CASSLLGQGEGHGYTF	TGTGCCAGCAGCTTACTTGGACAGGGAGAAGGACATGGCTACACCTTC
.	TRBV3-1/TRBV3-2	TRBJ1-5	.	CASSQDGNQPQHF	TGTGCCAGCAGCCAAGATGGGAATCAGCCCCAGCATTTT
.	TRBV9	TRBJ1-1	.	CASSARGTEAFF	TGTGCCAGCTCGGCCCGGGGCACTGAAGCTTTCTTT
TRBD2	TRBV11-1	TRBJ2-1	.	CASSGGGVDEQFF	TGTGCCAGCTCCGGCGGGGGGGTCGATGAGCAGTTCTTC
TRBD1	TRBV6-5	TRBJ2-2	.	CASSPDRGNTGELFF	TGTGCCAGCAGTCCCGACAGGGGGAACACCGGGGAGCTGTTTTTT
TRBD1	TRBV2	TRBJ1-4	.	CASRPGQGTNEKLFF	TGTGCCAGCAGACCGGGACAGGGCACTAATGAAAAACTGTTTTTT
TRBD2	TRBV5-6	TRBJ2-3	.	CASSYWTSGADTQYF	TGTGCCAGCAGCTATTGGACTAGCGGGGCAGATACGCAGTATTTT
.	TRBV6-1	TRBJ2-5	.	CASSEYKETQYF	TGTGCCAGCAGTGAGTATAAAGAGACCCAGTACTTC
TRBD1	TRBV10-1	TRBJ1-2	.	CASTLHSDRGYCDYGYTF	TGCGCCAGCACCTTACACTCGGACAGGGGCTACTGTGACTATGGCTACACCTTC
TRBD1	TRBV19	TRBJ1-1	.	CASSQQGSTEAFF	TGTGCCAGTAGCCAACAGGGGTCTACTGAAGCTTTCTTT
.	TRBV7-2	TRBJ1-4	.	CASSFDPRGNEKLFF	TGTGCCAGCAGCTTCGACCCACGGGGTAATGAAAAACTGTTTTTT
.	TRBV29-1	TRBJ1-1	.	CSVEVMNTEAFF	TGCAGCGTGGAGGTTATGAACACTGAAGCTTTCTTT
.	TRBV19	TRBJ1-5	.	CASSFGRNQPQHF	TGTGCCAGTAGCTTTGGGCGAAATCAGCCCCAGCATTTT
.	TRBV19	TRBJ1-1	once	CASSITIREGGNTEAFF	TGTGCCAGTAGTATAACCATAAGGGAGGGAGGGAACACTGAAGCTTTCTTT
TRBD1	TRBV27	TRBJ1-2	few	CASREAGQGSYGYTF	TGTGCCAGCAGGGAAGCCGGACAGGGCTCTTATGGCTACACCTTC
.	TRBV3-1/TRBV3-2	TRBJ1-2	.	CASRGGHGYTF	TGTGCCAGCAGAGGGGGTCATGGCTACACCTTC
TRBD2	TRBV5-1	TRBJ2-1	.	CASSPGLAGEYNEQFF	TGCGCCAGCAGCCCAGGACTAGCGGGGGAATACAATGAGCAGTTCTTC
.	TRBV6-5	TRBJ2-3	.	CASSRRGDTQYF	TGTGCCAGCAGCCGACGGGGGGATACGCAGTATTTT
TRBD1	TRBV19	TRBJ2-5	.	CASSTGTGGQETQYF	TGTGCCAGTAGTACGGGGACAGGGGGCCAAGAGACCCAGTACTTC
TRBD1	TRBV6-5	TRBJ1-5	.	CASRWTGDQPQHF	TGTGCCAGCAGATGGACAGGGGATCAGCCCCAGCATTTT
.	TRBV7-9	TRBJ2-3	.	CASSLGAPTDTQYF	TGTGCCAGCAGCTTAGGAGCACCCACAGATACGCAGTATTTT
TRBD1	TRBV6-6	TRBJ1-6	.	CASSGQGMNSPLHF	TGTGCCAGCAGTGGACAGGGGATGAATTCACCCCTCCACTTT
TRBD1	TRBV10-3	TRBJ2-7	.	CAISELPGQGNEQYF	TGTGCCATCAGTGAGTTGCCGGGACAGGGAAACGAGCAGTACTTC
TRBD1	TRBV2	TRBJ1-1	.	CASSESGTVNTEAFF	TGTGCCAGCAGTGAGTCTGGGACAGTGAACACTGAAGCTTTCTTT
.	TRBV19	TRBJ1-2	.	CASSIFGGGDAGYTF	TGTGCCAGTAGTATCTTCGGGGGCGGGGACGCTGGCTACACCTTC
TRBD2	TRBV7-8	TRBJ2-1	.	CASSLVAGTRDEQFF	TGTGCCAGCAGCTTAGTGGCAGGGACTAGGGATGAGCAGTTCTTC
.	TRBV6-4	TRBJ2-2	.	CASSDRFNTGELFF	TGTGCCAGCAGTGACAGGTTTAACACCGGGGAGCTGTTTTTT
TRBD1	TRBV5-6	TRBJ1-1	once	CASRRTGIGTEAFF	TGTGCCAGCAGGAGGACAGGGATAGGGACTGAAGCTTTCTTT
.	TRBV19	TRBJ1-5	once	CASSMGGHRDPQHF	TGTGCCAGTAGTATGGGAGGCCACAGGGATCCCCAGCATTTT
TRBD2	TRBV29-1	TRBJ2-7	.	CSVERRAGGTYEQYF	TGCAGCGTTGAAAGACGAGCGGGGGGAACCTACGAGCAGTACTTC